These 3 T cell receptor beta chains were sequenced from one sample in a study of T cell responses to AZD1222 COVID-19 vaccine. Assay: immunoSEQ multiplex PCR; the TCRdb copy retains only in-frame clones and omits some. The sample has under 150,000 clones, 88% seen once. Material: peripheral blood, obtained on day 0 of AZD1222 vaccination. Receptors originate from an adult in good health.

This clone was seen only a few times. The chain carries TRBV7-9 and TRBJ1-2; maybe TRBD1 (6 bases). Per the germline V gene, CDR1 is SEHNR and CDR2 is FQNEAQ (reference sequence). V lost 5 bases and J lost 0, with 22 bases in between. There are 18 residues in the CDR3. The CDR3 nucleotides read TGTGCCAGCAGCCCCGGGGCAGGGGTTAGAGTAGCTAACTATGGCTACACCTTC. This encodes CASSPGAGVRVANYGYTF.

The J gene is TRBJ1-2, the V gene TRBV19; the D gene is possibly TRBD1 (5 bases). V lost 3 bases and J 7 bases, leaving 18 bases between the germline ends. Per germline, CDR1 LNHDA and CDR2 SQIVND (reference sequence). The CDR3 runs to 15 residues. The CDR3 DNA is TGTGCCAGTAGTATCAGTCCAGGGAACCCCCTTGGCTACACCTTC. It encodes CASSISPGNPLGYTF.

The CDR3 DNA follows: TGTGCCAGCAGCGTACGACAGGAAGGCCACTCTGGAAACACCATATATTTT. Protein product: CASSVRQEGHSGNTIYF. This chain joins TRBV21-1 and TRBJ1-3; TRBD1 is the table's D call, not checked against the DNA. TRBV21-1 represents a pseudogene. This CDR3 comprises 17 residues.